These 26 T cell receptor beta chains share one sample of origin, sequenced in a study of T cell changes during pregnancy in multiple sclerosis. Method: immunoSEQ multiplex PCR; TCRdb's copy keeps in-frame clones and lacks some. The sample lists tens of thousands of clones, around 90% occurring once. Source: peripheral blood, taken in the second trimester of pregnancy. The receptors come from a female donor in good health, enrolled as a control in a pregnancy study.

The J gene is TRBJ2-7, the V gene TRBV6-4, with TRBD1 matching over 7 bases. This CDR3 comprises 12 residues. V dropped 8 bases and J dropped 3; count of bases not matched to a gene: 4. Germline values: CDR1 MRHNA, CDR2 SNTAGT. This CDR3 is CASEGQLYEQYF. DNA of the CDR3: TGTGCCAGCGAGGGACAGCTCTACGAGCAGTACTTC.

The chain uses TRBV29-1 and TRBJ2-3, with D uncertain. Trimming took 6 bases from V and 2 from J, leaving 3 bases between them. CDR1 SQVTM and CDR2 ANQGSEA come from the germline V gene. The CDR3 sequence is 10 residues long. Here the CDR3 DNA reads TGCAGCGTCCACACAGATACGCAGTATTTT. It codes for CSVHTDTQYF.

The genes are TRBV5-5 and TRBJ2-7; TRBD1 agrees at 7 bases. Germline CDR1 is SGHKS and CDR2 is YYEKEE (reference sequence). J was trimmed by 4 bases and V by 5 bases; bases with no gene match: 6. CDR3 length: 13 amino acids. The CDR3 here is CASSGTEQYEQYF. Here the CDR3 DNA reads TGTGCCAGCAGTGGGACAGAGCAATACGAGCAGTACTTC.

As regards this clone: The sample holds other DNA sequences that translate to the same CDR3. V and J are TRBV5-8 and TRBJ1-2; no clear D gene. Trimming stripped 3 bases from V and 1 base from J, with 25 bases between. This CDR3 has 19 residues. The V gene's germline CDR1 is SGHTS and CDR2 YDEGEE. The DNA for the CDR3 is TGTGCCAGCAGCTCCCCGCTCGACCGGGAAAGGTTCTATAACTATGGCTACACCTTC. This encodes CASSSPLDRERFYNYGYTF. The full variable domain, with the rest looked up from reference TRBV5-8 and TRBJ1-2, is EAGVTQSPTHLIKTRGQQATLRCSPISGHTSVYWYQQALGLGLQFLLWYDEGEERNRGNFPPRFSGRQFPNYSSELNVNALELEDSALYLCASSSPLDRERFYNYGYTFGSGTRLTVV.

The rearrangement uses TRBV28 and TRBJ1-2; a weak D match, TRBD1 (5 bases). The germline gives CDR1 MDHEN, CDR2 SYDVKM. The CDR3 has 14 residues. V was trimmed by 5 bases and J by 4 bases, leaving 14 bases between them. The CDR3 nucleotides read TGTGCCAGCAGTCCCCCGGACAAATTCTATGGCTACACCTTC. This encodes CASSPPDKFYGYTF.

The chain combines TRBV2 with TRBJ2-7, with TRBD1 matching 7 bases. The CDR3 covers 12 residues. Germline V gene sequence: CDR1 SNHLY, CDR2 FYNNEI. Trimming cost V 10 bases and J 4 bases; bases outside gene matches: 7. This chain's CDR3 is CATKGQWYEQYF. CDR3 coding DNA: TGTGCCACCAAGGGACAGTGGTACGAGCAGTACTTC. The variable domain in full, with the rest retrieved from reference TRBV2 and TRBJ2-7, is EPEVTQTPSHQVTQMGQEVILRCVPISNHLYFYWYRQILGQKVEFLVSFYNNEISEKSEIFDDQFSVERPDGSNFTLKIRSTKLEDSAMYFCATKGQWYEQYFGPGTRLTVT.

The J gene is TRBJ2-7, the V gene TRBV7-2; 8 nucleotides agree with TRBD1. The V gene end was trimmed by 5 bases and the J gene end by 3 bases; junction bases not matched to a gene: 9. The CDR3 totals 15 residues. Germline V CDR1 and CDR2: SGHTA, FQGNSA. The CDR3 loop is CASSRRQGAGYEQYF. CDR3 nucleotides: TGTGCCAGCAGCCGAAGGCAGGGGGCAGGCTACGAGCAGTACTTC. The entire variable domain, with the rest obtained from reference TRBV7-2 and TRBJ2-7, is as follows: GAGVSQSPSNKVTEKGKDVELRCDPISGHTALYWYRQSLGQGLEFLIYFQGNSAPDKSGLPSDRFSAERTGGSVSTLTIQRTQQEDSAVYLCASSRRQGAGYEQYFGPGTRLTVT.

This clone was seen a single time. The chain joins TRBV4-1 to TRBJ1-6; no definite D call. V lost 4 bases, J lost 9 bases, and 16 bases lay in between. This CDR3 region has 15 residues. The germline V gene encodes CDR1 MGHRA and CDR2 YSYEKL. The CDR3 spells CASSPGEGYGSPLHF. CDR3 nucleotide sequence: TGCGCCAGCAGCCCCGGTGAGGGATACGGTTCACCCCTCCACTTT.

The genes are TRBV7-6 and TRBJ1-1; TRBD1 agrees at 7 bases. With V trimmed by 1 base and J by 5 bases, 7 bases remained unmatched. There are 15 residues in the CDR3. From germline, CDR1 is SGHVS and CDR2 FNYEAQ. The CDR3 loop reads CASSLGGGGGTEAFF. As DNA, the CDR3 is TGTGCCAGCAGCTTAGGAGGGGGCGGAGGTACTGAAGCTTTCTTT.

CDR3 in DNA: TGCGCCAGCAAGGGCTGGGACACGCAAAACTATGGCTACACCTTC. It specifies CASKGWDTQNYGYTF. The chain has TRBV5-1 and TRBJ1-2, with D possibly TRBD1 on 6 matching bases. This CDR3 region has 15 residues. Germline assignment: CDR1 SGHRS and CDR2 YFSETQ. V shed 6 bases and J shed 2 bases, with 17 bases lying between them.

The chain combines TRBV27 with TRBJ1-2; 11 nucleotides align to TRBD1. This CDR3 has 16 amino acids. J lost 7 bases, V lost 3 bases, and 10 bases had no gene match. Germline CDR1 reads MNHEY; CDR2 reads SMNVEV (reference sequence). The CDR3 coding sequence is TGTGCCAGCAGTTTTTTGTTGGGACAGGGGGTCGGTGGCTACACCTTC. Encoded protein: CASSFLLGQGVGGYTF.

In regard to this clone: Other DNA sequences within the sample encode an identical CDR3. The chain uses TRBV7-9 and TRBJ1-5; 9 nucleotides align to TRBD1. Trimming removed 1 base from V and 4 bases from J; junction bases left unmatched: 2. This CDR3 contains 15 residues. Germline-derived CDR1 and CDR2 are SEHNR and FQNEAQ (reference sequence). CDR3: CASSLGTGENQPQHF. In DNA, the CDR3 is TGTGCCAGCAGCTTAGGGACAGGGGAGAATCAGCCCCAGCATTTT.

Only one count was recorded for this clone. This chain connects TRBV5-1 to TRBJ1-4; D may be TRBD1 (5 bases). This CDR3 region has 14 residues. Trimming removed 3 bases from V and 3 bases from J, with 9 bases in between. CDR1 is SGHRS and CDR2 is YFSETQ in the germline V gene. Here the CDR3 DNA reads TGCGCCAGCAGCTCTGGGGGGGCTAATGAAAAACTGTTTTTT. Its translation: CASSSGGANEKLFF. Using reference TRBV5-1 and TRBJ1-4 for the parts outside the CDR3, the full variable domain is KAGVTQTPRYLIKTRGQQVTLSCSPISGHRSVSWYQQTPGQGLQFLFEYFSETQRNKGNFPGRFSGRQFSNSRSEMNVSTLELGDSALYLCASSSGGANEKLFFGSGTQLSVL.

The V call is TRBV7-2, the J call TRBJ2-7; TRBD2 is a possible D gene (6 bases). The CDR3 totals 15 residues. Trimming stripped 2 bases from V and 3 bases from J, with 14 bases between. The V gene's germline CDR1 is SGHTA and CDR2 FQGNSA. As DNA, the CDR3 is TGTGCCAGCAGCTTACCTAGCGTCTACGGCTACGAGCAGTACTTC. It specifies CASSLPSVYGYEQYF.

The chain has TRBV4-3 and TRBJ2-1, with 11 nucleotides matching TRBD2. V shed 3 bases and J 16 bases; nucleotides not matched to a gene: 8. The V gene's germline CDR1 is LGHNA and CDR2 YSLEER. The CDR3 runs to 13 residues. The CDR3 DNA reads TGCGCCAGCAGCCACCTAAATAGCGGGGGGGCCTTCTTC. As protein: CASSHLNSGGAFF.

The chain uses TRBV4-2 and TRBJ1-1; 8 bases match TRBD1. The V segment lost 1 base and the J segment 4 bases; nucleotides outside the gene matches: 8. CDR1 is LGHNA, CDR2 YNFKEQ, per germline. CDR3 length: 16 residues. CDR3 residues: CASSQGAGGGSTEAFF. The CDR3 DNA reads as TGTGCCAGCAGCCAAGGAGCAGGGGGCGGAAGCACTGAAGCTTTCTTT.

The rearrangement uses TRBV19 and TRBJ1-6; D uncertain. CDR3 size: 13 residues. The ends were cut back, 5 bases at V and 13 bases at J, with 15 bases in the middle. In germline, CDR1 is LNHDA, CDR2 SQIVND (reference sequence). The CDR3 is CASSPPLGWPLHF. The CDR3 DNA reads as TGTGCCAGTAGTCCCCCACTTGGTTGGCCCCTCCACTTT. Variable domain in full (rest from reference TRBV19 and TRBJ1-6): DGGITQSPKYLFRKEGQNVTLSCEQNLNHDAMYWYRQDPGQGLRLIYYSQIVNDFQKGDIAEGYSVSREKKESFPLTVTSAQKNPTAFYLCASSPPLGWPLHFGNGTRLTVT.

The genes are TRBV2 and TRBJ1-3; D gene uncertain. There are 15 residues in the CDR3. The germline gives CDR1 SNHLY, CDR2 FYNNEI. Trimming removed 3 bases at V and 0 bases at J, with 9 bases between. This CDR3 is CASSEQASSGNTIYF. The CDR3, as DNA: TGTGCCAGCAGTGAGCAGGCGAGCTCTGGAAACACCATATATTTT.

The CDR3 coding sequence is TGTGCCAGCAGCTTTAACAGGGAGAATTCACCCCTCCACTTT. This encodes CASSFNRENSPLHF. The chain has TRBV7-2 and TRBJ1-6; tentatively, D is TRBD1 (6 bases). Trimming cost V 3 bases and J 7 bases, with 10 bases left between them. The CDR3 covers 14 residues. The V gene's germline CDR1 is SGHTA and CDR2 FQGNSA.

The chain combines TRBV29-1 with TRBJ2-5; D is ambiguous. The V end was cut by 4 bases, the J end by 1 base, with 16 bases between. Germline CDR1 SQVTM, CDR2 ANQGSEA. The CDR3 has 15 amino acids. Here the CDR3 reads CSVVSAASSQETQYF. In nucleotides, the CDR3 is TGCAGCGTTGTTTCGGCAGCGAGTAGCCAAGAGACCCAGTACTTC. Together with reference TRBV29-1 and TRBJ2-5, the CDR3 gives the full variable domain: SAVISQKPSRDICQRGTSLTIQCQVDSQVTMMFWYRQQPGQSLTLIATANQGSEATYESGFVIDKFPISRPNLTFSTLTVSNMSPEDSSIYLCSVVSAASSQETQYFGPGTRLLVL.

This clone appeared a few times. V usage is TRBV19 and J usage is TRBJ1-6; D gene uncertain. The V and J ends lost 2 bases and 16 bases respectively, with 12 bases between them. The germline gives CDR1 LNHDA, CDR2 SQIVND (reference sequence). The CDR3 contains 12 residues. The CDR3 sequence: CASSISSGMLHF. CDR3 nucleotide sequence: TGTGCCAGTAGTATATCTTCGGGGATGCTCCACTTT. Together with reference TRBV19 and TRBJ1-6, the CDR3 gives the full variable domain: DGGITQSPKYLFRKEGQNVTLSCEQNLNHDAMYWYRQDPGQGLRLIYYSQIVNDFQKGDIAEGYSVSREKKESFPLTVTSAQKNPTAFYLCASSISSGMLHFGNGTRLTVT.

The chain uses TRBV6-5 and TRBJ1-2; 10 bases are shared with TRBD1. Germline CDR1 reads MNHEY; CDR2 reads SVGAGI. The CDR3 is 14 residues long. V gave up 6 bases and J gave up 3 bases; unmatched junction bases: 4. The CDR3 spells CASSPTGGHYGYTF. As DNA, the CDR3 is TGTGCCAGCAGCCCGACAGGGGGCCACTATGGCTACACCTTC.

The chain couples TRBV19 to TRBJ2-7, with 8 bases that match TRBD1. The ends lost 5 bases at V and 1 base at J; junction bases unmatched: 4. Germline CDR1 and CDR2: LNHDA and SQIVND (reference sequence). The CDR3 is made up of 14 amino acids. Here the CDR3 DNA reads TGTGCCAGTAGTCTGACAGGGGAGTCCTACGAGCAGTACTTC. As protein: CASSLTGESYEQYF.

The V and J genes are TRBV2 and TRBJ1-1; D perhaps matches TRBD1 (6 bases). CDR1 SNHLY and CDR2 FYNNEI come from the germline V gene. The length of the CDR3 is 13 residues. Deletions cut 4 bases from V and 6 bases from J, with 12 bases between. CDR3 sequence: CASSVWGRPEAFF. The DNA for the CDR3 is TGTGCCAGCAGTGTATGGGGGCGGCCTGAAGCTTTCTTT.

The gene calls are TRBV19 and TRBJ2-3; TRBD1 agrees at 9 bases. The V segment lost 5 bases and the J segment 1 base; nucleotides outside the gene matches: 7. From germline, CDR1 is LNHDA and CDR2 SQIVND (reference sequence). The CDR3 has 16 residues. CDR3 coding DNA: TGTGCCAGTAGTGCAAACAGGGGGCGCGGCACAGATACGCAGTATTTT. Translated: CASSANRGRGTDTQYF.

V usage is TRBV27 and J usage is TRBJ1-5; TRBD1 agrees at 7 bases. With 3 bases clipped from V and 5 bases from J, the junction kept 4 bases outside the gene matches. CDR3 length equals 14 residues. Looked up from germline, CDR1 is MNHEY and CDR2 is SMNVEV (reference sequence). CDR3 residues: CASSFYRGDQPQHF. The CDR3 DNA sequence: TGTGCCAGCAGTTTCTACAGGGGTGATCAGCCCCAGCATTTT.